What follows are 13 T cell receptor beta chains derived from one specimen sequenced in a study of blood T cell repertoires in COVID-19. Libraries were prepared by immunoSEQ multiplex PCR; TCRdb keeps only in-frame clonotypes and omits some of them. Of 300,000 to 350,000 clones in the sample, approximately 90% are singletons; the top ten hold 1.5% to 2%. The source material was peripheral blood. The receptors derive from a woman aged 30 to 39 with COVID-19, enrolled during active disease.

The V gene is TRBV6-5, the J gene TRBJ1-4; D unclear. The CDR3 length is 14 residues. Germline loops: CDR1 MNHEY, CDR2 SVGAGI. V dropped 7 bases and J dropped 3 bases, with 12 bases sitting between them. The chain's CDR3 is CASKNVRANEKLFF. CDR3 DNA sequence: TGTGCCAGCAAGAATGTGAGAGCTAATGAAAAACTGTTTTTT.

The CDR3 region has the DNA TGTGCCAGTAGTACCTCGGACAGGGCAGGTGGCTACACCTTC. Protein product: CASSTSDRAGGYTF. This chain joins TRBV19 and TRBJ1-2; 8 bases align to TRBD1. The CDR3 loop spans 14 amino acids. V lost 4 bases, J lost 7 bases, and 8 bases stayed unmatched. The germline gives CDR1 LNHDA, CDR2 SQIVND (reference sequence).

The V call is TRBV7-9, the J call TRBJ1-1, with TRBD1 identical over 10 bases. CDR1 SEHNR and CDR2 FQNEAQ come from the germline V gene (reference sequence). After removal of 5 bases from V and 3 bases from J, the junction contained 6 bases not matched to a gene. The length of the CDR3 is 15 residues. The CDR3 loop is CASSPGQGRHTEAFF. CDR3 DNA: TGTGCCAGCAGCCCGGGACAGGGGAGGCACACTGAAGCTTTCTTT.

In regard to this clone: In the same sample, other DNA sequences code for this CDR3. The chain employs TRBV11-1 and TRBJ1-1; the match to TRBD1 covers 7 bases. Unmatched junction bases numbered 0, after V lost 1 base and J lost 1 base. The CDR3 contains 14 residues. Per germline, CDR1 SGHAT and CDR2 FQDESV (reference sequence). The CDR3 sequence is CASSLGQGNTEAFF. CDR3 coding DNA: TGTGCCAGCAGCTTAGGACAGGGGAACACTGAAGCTTTCTTT.

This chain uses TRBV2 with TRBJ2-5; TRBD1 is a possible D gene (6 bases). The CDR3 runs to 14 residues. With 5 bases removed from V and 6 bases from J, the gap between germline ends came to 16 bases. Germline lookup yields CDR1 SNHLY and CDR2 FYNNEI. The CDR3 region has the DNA TGTGCCAGCAGTTCGCAACAGGGTCTCCAGACCCAGTACTTC. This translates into CASSSQQGLQTQYF.

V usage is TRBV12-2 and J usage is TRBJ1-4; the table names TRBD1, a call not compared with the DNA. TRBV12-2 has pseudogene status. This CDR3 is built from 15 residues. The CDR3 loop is CASRLMWDRREKLFF. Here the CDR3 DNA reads TGTGCAAGTCGCTTAATGTGGGACAGACGTGAAAAACTGTTTTTT.

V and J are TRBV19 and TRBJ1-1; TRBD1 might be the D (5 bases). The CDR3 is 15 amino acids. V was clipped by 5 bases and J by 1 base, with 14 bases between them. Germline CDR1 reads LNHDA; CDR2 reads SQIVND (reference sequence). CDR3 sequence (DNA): TGTGCCAGTAGTGGGGGGGGACTGCCGAACACTGAAGCTTTCTTT. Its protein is CASSGGGLPNTEAFF.

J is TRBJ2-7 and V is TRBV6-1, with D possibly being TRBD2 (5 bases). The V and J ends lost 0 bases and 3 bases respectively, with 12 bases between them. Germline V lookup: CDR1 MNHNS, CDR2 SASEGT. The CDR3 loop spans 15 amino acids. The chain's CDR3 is CASSEAWGVHYEQYF. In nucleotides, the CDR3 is TGTGCCAGCAGTGAAGCCTGGGGAGTACACTACGAGCAGTACTTC.

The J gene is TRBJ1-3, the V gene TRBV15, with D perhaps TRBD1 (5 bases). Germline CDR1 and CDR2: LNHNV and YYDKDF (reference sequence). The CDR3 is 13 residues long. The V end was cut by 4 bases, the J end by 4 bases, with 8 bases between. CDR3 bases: TGTGCCACCAGCACAGGGCCCGGAAACACCATATATTTT. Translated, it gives CATSTGPGNTIYF.

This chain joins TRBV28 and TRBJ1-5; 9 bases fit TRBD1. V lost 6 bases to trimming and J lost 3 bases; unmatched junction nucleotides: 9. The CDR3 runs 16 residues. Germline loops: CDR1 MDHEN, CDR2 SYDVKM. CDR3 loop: CASSNRGRGDNQPQHF. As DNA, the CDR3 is TGTGCCAGCAGCAACAGGGGGCGGGGGGACAATCAGCCCCAGCATTTT.

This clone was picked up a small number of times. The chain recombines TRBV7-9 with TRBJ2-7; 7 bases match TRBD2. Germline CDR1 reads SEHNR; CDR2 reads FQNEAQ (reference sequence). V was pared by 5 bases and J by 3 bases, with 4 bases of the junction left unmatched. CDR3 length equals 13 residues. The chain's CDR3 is CASSPRTSYEQYV. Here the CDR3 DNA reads TGTGCCAGCAGCCCCAGGACTAGCTACGAGCAGTACGTC.

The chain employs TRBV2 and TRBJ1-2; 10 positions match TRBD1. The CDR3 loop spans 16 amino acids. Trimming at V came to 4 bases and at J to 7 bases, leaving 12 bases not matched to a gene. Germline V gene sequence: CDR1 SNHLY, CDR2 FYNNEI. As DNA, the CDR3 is TGTGCCAGCAGTGGTGGGACAGGGGTCTTTCCCCTTGGCTACACCTTC. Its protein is CASSGGTGVFPLGYTF.

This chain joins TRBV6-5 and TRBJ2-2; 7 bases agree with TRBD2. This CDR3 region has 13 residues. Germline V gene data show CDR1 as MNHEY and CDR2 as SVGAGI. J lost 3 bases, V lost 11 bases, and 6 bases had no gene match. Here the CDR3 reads CASNGGYTGELFF. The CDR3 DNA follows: TGTGCCTCCAACGGGGGGTACACCGGGGAGCTGTTTTTT.